Given below is one TCR beta chain in context. The antigen is undetermined. Genomic DNA, serving as template, underwent TCR beta VDJ and CDR3 profiling. TCRdb reanalysed the reads using MiXCR and keeps one entry per CDR3 protein. There are about 170,000 distinct CDR3 sequences in the sample; 50% to 75% occur only once, and 45% lies in the top ten. The data stem from a study of CD8+CD57+ T cells in acquired aplastic anemia. Study-level background: Sorted cells (CD4+ and CD8+) yielded DNA amounts that averaged approximately 3 ug. For CD4+ cells, healthy donors had an average of about 10 million reads.

Study findings and constraints: Patients and controls were not found to differ significantly in CD8+ Simpson's diversity. Between patients and controls, approximately 29 CD8+ CDR3 sequences were found in common.

Germline CDR1 reads DFQATT; CDR2 reads SNEGSKA (reference sequence). CDR3 length equals 14 residues. Between the trimmed V and J ends, which lost 6 bases and 2 bases, there was a span of 14 bases. Sequencing was done on a sample of sorted CD4+, CD8+, or CD8+CD57+ T cells (not recorded which) from PBMCs. The chain links TRBV20-1 to TRBJ1-3; weak D call: TRBD1 (5 bases). The clonotype originates from a human donor in good health. CDR3 sequence: CSAGLGGTGNTIYF. CDR3 DNA sequence: TGCAGTGCCGGCCTGGGGGGGACTGGAAACACCATATATTTT.